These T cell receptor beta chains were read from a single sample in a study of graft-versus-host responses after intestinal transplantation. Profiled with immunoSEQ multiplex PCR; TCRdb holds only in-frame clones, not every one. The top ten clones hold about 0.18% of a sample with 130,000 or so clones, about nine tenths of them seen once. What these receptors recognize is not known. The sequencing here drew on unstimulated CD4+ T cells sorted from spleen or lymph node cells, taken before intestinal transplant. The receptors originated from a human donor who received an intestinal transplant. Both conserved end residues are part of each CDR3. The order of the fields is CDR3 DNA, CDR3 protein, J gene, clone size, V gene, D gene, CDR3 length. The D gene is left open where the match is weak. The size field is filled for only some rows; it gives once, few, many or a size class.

DNA: TGTGCCATCAGTGGCCCAACCGGGACAGGGAAATTTTCCTACGAGCAGTACTTC
CDR3: CAISGPTGTGKFSYEQYF
J: TRBJ2-7
size: .
V: TRBV10-3
D: TRBD1
length: 18

DNA: TGTGCCAGCAGCCTGCCGGGACTAGCGGGAGTTGAGCAGTACTTC
CDR3: CASSLPGLAGVEQYF
J: TRBJ2-5
size: once
V: TRBV7-2
D: TRBD2
length: 15

DNA: TGTGCCCATGGCCGGGACAGTACAAGCTGCACCTTC
CDR3: CAHGRDSTSCTF
J: TRBJ1-2
size: .
V: TRBV30
D: TRBD1
length: 12

DNA: TGTACCGACAGGAGCTCCTACAATGAGCAGTTCTTC
CDR3: CTDRSSYNEQFF
J: TRBJ2-1
size: .
V: TRBV6-6
D: .
length: 12

DNA: TGTGCCAGCAGGCCCCTCGGGGGAATTTGGAACACCACATATTTT
CDR3: CASRPLGGIWNTTYF
J: TRBJ1-3
size: .
V: TRBV6-6
D: .
length: 15

DNA: TGTGCCAGCAGTGATCGGGCAGCGAGCACAGATACGCAGTATTTT
CDR3: CASSDRAASTDTQYF
J: TRBJ2-3
size: .
V: TRBV6-4
D: .
length: 15

DNA: TGTGCCAGCAGTTACCGGACTAGCGGGAGCAATGAGCAGTTCTTC
CDR3: CASSYRTSGSNEQFF
J: TRBJ2-1
size: .
V: TRBV6-5
D: TRBD2
length: 15

DNA: TGTGCCAGCTCACATCGGACCGGCGGCGGGGACGTTGCCTACGAGCAGTACTTC
CDR3: CASSHRTGGGDVAYEQYF
J: TRBJ2-7
size: .
V: TRBV18
D: .
length: 18

DNA: TGTGCCAGCAGCGTAGCCGGTTCCAATGAGCAGTTCTTC
CDR3: CASSVAGSNEQFF
J: TRBJ2-1
size: .
V: TRBV9
D: .
length: 13

DNA: TGTGCCAGCAGTTTGCTGCAGGACTACGAGCAGTACTTC
CDR3: CASSLLQDYEQYF
J: TRBJ2-7
size: .
V: TRBV28
D: .
length: 13

DNA: TGTGCCAGCAGCCCCGGACAGGGCGGTGAAAAACTGTTTTTT
CDR3: CASSPGQGGEKLFF
J: TRBJ1-4
size: .
V: TRBV7-6
D: TRBD1
length: 14

DNA: TGTGCCACCAGCAGAGATAGGGTCGCAAGACTAGCGCACAATGAGCAGTTCTTC
CDR3: CATSRDRVARLAHNEQFF
J: TRBJ2-1
size: .
V: TRBV15
D: TRBD2
length: 18

DNA: TGTGCCAGCACCGAAAGTGGGCTAGCGGTTTACGAGCAGTACTTC
CDR3: CASTESGLAVYEQYF
J: TRBJ2-7
size: .
V: TRBV7-9
D: TRBD2
length: 15

DNA: TGTGCCAGCAGCTTAGTTCGCTCCTACGAGCAGTACTTC
CDR3: CASSLVRSYEQYF
J: TRBJ2-7
size: .
V: TRBV7-8
D: .
length: 13

DNA: TGTGCCAGCTCACCCCAACAGGGGAAGAACACCGGGGAGCTGTTTTTT
CDR3: CASSPQQGKNTGELFF
J: TRBJ2-2
size: few
V: TRBV18
D: TRBD1
length: 16

DNA: TGTGCCAGCATCAGGACCCGGACTCAGGGGGAGACCCAGTACTTC
CDR3: CASIRTRTQGETQYF
J: TRBJ2-5
size: .
V: TRBV6-1
D: .
length: 15

DNA: TGTGCCAGCAGCCCCGAAGGCGGCAATCAGCCCCAGCATTTT
CDR3: CASSPEGGNQPQHF
J: TRBJ1-5
size: once
V: TRBV7-8
D: .
length: 14

DNA: TGTGCCAGCAGATCCGGGACAGGGGCAGGACAGTACTTC
CDR3: CASRSGTGAGQYF
J: TRBJ2-7
size: .
V: TRBV28
D: TRBD1
length: 13

DNA: TGTGCTAGTGCCCTGGATATGGGCACAGATACGCAGTATTTT
CDR3: CASALDMGTDTQYF
J: TRBJ2-3
size: .
V: TRBV12-5
D: .
length: 14

DNA: TGCGCCAGCAGCCAAGATATCAGGGATACGCAGTATTTT
CDR3: CASSQDIRDTQYF
J: TRBJ2-3
size: .
V: TRBV4-3
D: .
length: 13

DNA: TGTGCCAGCACCCCACTGCCCAACCGGGATCCGTCGGAAGTCCGGTTCTTC
CDR3: CASTPLPNRDPSEVRFF
J: TRBJ2-1
size: .
V: TRBV5-6
D: .
length: 17

DNA: TGTGCCAGCAATTCAAGGGGCATCTGGGGGGAGACCCAGTACTTC
CDR3: CASNSRGIWGETQYF
J: TRBJ2-5
size: .
V: TRBV7-8
D: .
length: 15

DNA: TGTGCCAGCAGCCCCGAAGGAGAGGAGACCCAGTACTTC
CDR3: CASSPEGEETQYF
J: TRBJ2-5
size: .
V: TRBV4-2
D: .
length: 13

DNA: TGTGCCAGCAGTACCCGAAGAGGTTATAATTCACCCCTCCACTTT
CDR3: CASSTRRGYNSPLHF
J: TRBJ1-6
size: .
V: TRBV27
D: .
length: 15

DNA: TGTGCCAGCAGTAAGCAGGGGGCTGAAGCTTTCTTT
CDR3: CASSKQGAEAFF
J: TRBJ1-1
size: .
V: TRBV9
D: TRBD1
length: 12

DNA: TGTGCCAGCAGCCAGCAGGTGTCAGATACGCAGTATTTT
CDR3: CASSQQVSDTQYF
J: TRBJ2-3
size: .
V: TRBV14
D: .
length: 13

DNA: TGTGCCAGTAGATGGGGACCTAGCAATCAGCCCCAGCATTTT
CDR3: CASRWGPSNQPQHF
J: TRBJ1-5
size: .
V: TRBV19
D: .
length: 14

DNA: TGCGCCAGCAGCCCAAACCCGGGAGGGCTTAATGAGCAGTTCTTC
CDR3: CASSPNPGGLNEQFF
J: TRBJ2-1
size: .
V: TRBV5-1
D: TRBD2
length: 15

DNA: TGTGCCAGCACCTCGATCGGCGGAGCGGGTGAGCAGTTCTTC
CDR3: CASTSIGGAGEQFF
J: TRBJ2-1
size: .
V: TRBV6-5
D: .
length: 14

DNA: TGTGCCTTAAGGGGTCCCACAGATACGCAGTATTTT
CDR3: CALRGPTDTQYF
J: TRBJ2-3
size: .
V: TRBV21-1
D: .
length: 12

DNA: TGTGCCAGCAGTGACATAGCCAAAAACATTCAGTACTTC
CDR3: CASSDIAKNIQYF
J: TRBJ2-4
size: .
V: TRBV6-1
D: .
length: 13

DNA: TGTGCCAGCAGTGAAGGAGGGGGGGTCGGGGAGCTGTTTTTT
CDR3: CASSEGGGVGELFF
J: TRBJ2-2
size: few
V: TRBV2
D: .
length: 14

DNA: TGTGCCAGCAGACCAGGACTAGCGGGATCGGCCGGGGAGCTGTTTTTT
CDR3: CASRPGLAGSAGELFF
J: TRBJ2-2
size: .
V: TRBV9
D: TRBD2
length: 16

DNA: TGTGCCAGCGCCCGGGGGGTGTTGGAGACCCAGTACTTC
CDR3: CASARGVLETQYF
J: TRBJ2-5
size: .
V: TRBV14
D: TRBD2
length: 13

DNA: TGTGCCAGCAGCTCCTCCCCCTGGACAGATCCCTCGCCTGATATGAACACTGAAGCTTTCTTT
CDR3: CASSSSPWTDPSPDMNTEAFF
J: TRBJ1-1
size: .
V: TRBV13
D: .
length: 21

DNA: TGTGCCAGCAGGGAACCAGGGGGCCCTAACTATGGCTACACCTTC
CDR3: CASREPGGPNYGYTF
J: TRBJ1-2
size: .
V: TRBV6-5
D: TRBD1
length: 15

DNA: TGCGCCAGCAGCTTGGCTGGGGCGGGAGAGGCCGGGGAGCTGTTTTTT
CDR3: CASSLAGAGEAGELFF
J: TRBJ2-2
size: .
V: TRBV5-1
D: TRBD2
length: 16

DNA: TGTGCCAGTAGACGAGGACTATCCACCGGGGAGCTGTTTTTT
CDR3: CASRRGLSTGELFF
J: TRBJ2-2
size: .
V: TRBV19
D: .
length: 14

DNA: TGTGCCAGCAGCGCGGGACTGTCCTACAATGAGCAGTTCTTC
CDR3: CASSAGLSYNEQFF
J: TRBJ2-1
size: .
V: TRBV7-8
D: .
length: 14

DNA: TGCGCCAGCAGCCAAAGGTCCTTCGGCGGAAGTGGCACCGGGGAGCTGTTTTTT
CDR3: CASSQRSFGGSGTGELFF
J: TRBJ2-2
size: .
V: TRBV4-1
D: .
length: 18

DNA: TGTGCCAGTAGTCCCAGGGGGGCCAAAAACATTCAGTACTTC
CDR3: CASSPRGAKNIQYF
J: TRBJ2-4
size: .
V: TRBV19
D: TRBD1
length: 14

DNA: TGTGCCAGCAGTTTAGAGCCGAGACAGGGGACCTATGGCTACACCTTC
CDR3: CASSLEPRQGTYGYTF
J: TRBJ1-2
size: .
V: TRBV27
D: TRBD1
length: 16

DNA: TGTGCTAGCAGCTTTGGGGAGGACACTGAAGCTTTCTTT
CDR3: CASSFGEDTEAFF
J: TRBJ1-1
size: .
V: TRBV7-7
D: .
length: 13

DNA: TGCGCCAGCAGCTTGTTTGGGACAGCCTCCTACGAGCAGTACTTC
CDR3: CASSLFGTASYEQYF
J: TRBJ2-7
size: once
V: TRBV5-1
D: TRBD1
length: 15

DNA: TGCGCCAGCAGCCAAGATTCCGGGGGCGGCCGCCAGCCCCAGCATTTT
CDR3: CASSQDSGGGRQPQHF
J: TRBJ1-5
size: .
V: TRBV4-3
D: .
length: 16

DNA: TGTGCCAGCAGTTACGAGGGGCAAGAGACCCAGTACTTC
CDR3: CASSYEGQETQYF
J: TRBJ2-5
size: .
V: TRBV2
D: .
length: 13

DNA: TGTGCCAGCAGTTACTCGGCCGATTATGGCTACACCTTC
CDR3: CASSYSADYGYTF
J: TRBJ1-2
size: once
V: TRBV6-5
D: .
length: 13

DNA: TGTGCCAGCAGTCCTCGACTAGCTAATAGCTACAATGAGCAGTTCTTC
CDR3: CASSPRLANSYNEQFF
J: TRBJ2-1
size: .
V: TRBV7-9
D: TRBD2
length: 16

DNA: TGTGCCAGCAGCTTAAGGGCGGGAGTTATCGATGAGCAGTTCTTC
CDR3: CASSLRAGVIDEQFF
J: TRBJ2-1
size: once
V: TRBV7-2
D: TRBD2
length: 15

DNA: TGCAGCGTTGGAACTAGCGGCACAGATACGCAGTATTTT
CDR3: CSVGTSGTDTQYF
J: TRBJ2-3
size: .
V: TRBV29-1
D: TRBD2
length: 13

DNA: TGTGCTAGTGGTATACCCGTGGGGCGGATGGGAAACACCATATATTTT
CDR3: CASGIPVGRMGNTIYF
J: TRBJ1-3
size: .
V: TRBV12-5
D: .
length: 16

DNA: TGTGCCAGCAGGGCCAGCTCCTACAATGAGCAGTTCTTC
CDR3: CASRASSYNEQFF
J: TRBJ2-1
size: .
V: TRBV6-5
D: .
length: 13

DNA: TGTGCCAGCAGTTACCAGCGGGGGGGGGTCAATGAGCAGTTCTTC
CDR3: CASSYQRGGVNEQFF
J: TRBJ2-1
size: .
V: TRBV6-5
D: TRBD2
length: 15

DNA: TGTGCCTGGAGTGGGAACAGGGGTCCTGAAGCTTTCTTT
CDR3: CAWSGNRGPEAFF
J: TRBJ1-1
size: .
V: TRBV30
D: TRBD1
length: 13

DNA: TGTGCCAGCAGCTACAGGGCTGGGGCCAACGTCCTGACTTTC
CDR3: CASSYRAGANVLTF
J: TRBJ2-6
size: .
V: TRBV7-3
D: .
length: 14

DNA: TGTGCCAGCAGTTCGAGCCTTTATGGCTACACCTTC
CDR3: CASSSSLYGYTF
J: TRBJ1-2
size: .
V: TRBV28
D: .
length: 12

DNA: TGTGCCAGCTCACCAGGACAGGGGTTCATGAGCGAGCAGTACTTC
CDR3: CASSPGQGFMSEQYF
J: TRBJ2-7
size: .
V: TRBV18
D: TRBD1
length: 15

DNA: TGTGCCAGCAGTGAAGCCCCAGGGTACCCTGAAGCTTTCTTT
CDR3: CASSEAPGYPEAFF
J: TRBJ1-1
size: .
V: TRBV6-1
D: .
length: 14

DNA: TGTGCCAGCAGCTCGTCAGGGTCCTACGAGCAGTACTTC
CDR3: CASSSSGSYEQYF
J: TRBJ2-7
size: few
V: TRBV7-2
D: .
length: 13

DNA: TGTGCCAGCTCACCGCTACAGGGGATAGGCTATGGCTACACCTTC
CDR3: CASSPLQGIGYGYTF
J: TRBJ1-2
size: .
V: TRBV18
D: TRBD1
length: 15